These 21 T cell receptor beta chains originate from one sample sequenced in a study of T cells in Graves' hyperthyroidism and ophthalmopathy. RNA transcripts yielded amplified TCR beta CDR3 regions. With the HTBI primer set, the TCR CDR3 went through a first round of RT-PCR. Via MiXCR, TCRdb re-called the multiplex PCR reads, giving one row per CDR3 protein. The table shows 300,000 to 450,000 distinct CDR3 sequences, with 15% occurring only once. The specimen was blood. Receptors were obtained from a woman aged 30 to 39 with Graves' hyperthyroidism.

This clonotype showed up many times. This chain links TRBV6-1 with TRBJ2-1; no clear D. Per the germline V gene, CDR1 is MNHNS and CDR2 is SASEGT. The CDR3 runs to 13 residues. V was cut by 3 bases and J by 10 bases, with 13 bases left in between. For the CDR3, the DNA is TGTGCCAGCAGTGATCCTTTCTTGGGAGAGCAGTTCTTC. This sequence encodes CASSDPFLGEQFF.

A word on this clonotype: It may be a read error: a sequence one base away is much more abundant. Since no conserved phenylalanine or tryptophan closes the CDR3, a read error is the likely cause. The chain employs TRBV15 and TRBJ2-7, with TRBD2 matching over 7 bases. This CDR3 has 16 residues. Germline CDR1 reads LNHNV; CDR2 reads YYDKDF (reference sequence). V lost 0 bases and J lost 3; bases outside the gene matches: 8. CDR3 loop: CATSRDSRTSLYEQYL. CDR3 DNA sequence: TGTGCCACCAGCAGAGATTCCCGGACTAGTCTCTACGAGCAGTACCTC.

The sample holds a few counts of this clonotype. The CDR3 DNA follows: TGCGCCAGCAGTTCTAACACCAACACTGAAGCTTTCTTT. Translating gives CASSSNTNTEAFF. V is TRBV5-1 and J is TRBJ1-1; no definite D call. Trimming took off 5 bases at V and 2 bases at J, with 10 bases between the two ends. The CDR3 covers 13 residues. From germline, CDR1 is SGHRS and CDR2 YFSETQ.

This clonotype was picked up a small number of times. The chain has TRBV2 and TRBJ2-2, with 8 bases fitting TRBD2. Germline CDR1 is SNHLY and CDR2 is FYNNEI. The junction had 14 bases not matched to a gene; V was cut back by 8 bases and J by 3 bases. The CDR3 extends over 17 amino acids. CDR3 protein: CASLQGSGGRDTGELFF. The CDR3 nucleotides are TGTGCCAGCCTCCAAGGAAGCGGGGGCCGGGACACCGGGGAGCTGTTTTTT.

The chain employs TRBV20-1 and TRBJ2-7; 9 bases are shared with TRBD2. J lost 4 bases, V lost 6 bases, and 7 bases had no gene match. The CDR3 loop spans 13 amino acids. Per the germline V gene, CDR1 is DFQATT and CDR2 is SNEGSKA (reference sequence). The CDR3 region has the DNA TGCAGTGCGAATGCGGGAGGGCGGTACGAGCAGTACTTC. This gives the protein CSANAGGRYEQYF.

This clonotype was detected many times. This chain joins TRBV7-9 and TRBJ2-1; 9 nucleotides align to TRBD2. The CDR3 is made up of 15 amino acids. Germline CDR1 SEHNR, CDR2 FQNEAQ (reference sequence). After removal of 7 bases from V and 5 bases from J, the junction contained 9 bases not matched to a gene. The CDR3 region is CASTISGSYNNEQFF. CDR3 in DNA: TGTGCCAGCACCATTAGCGGGAGTTACAACAATGAGCAGTTCTTC.

At least ten counts were recorded for this clonotype. J is TRBJ2-7 and V is TRBV7-9, with TRBD1 matching 8 bases. After removal of 1 base from V and 2 bases from J, the junction contained 16 bases not matched to a gene. This CDR3 contains 19 residues. CDR1 is SEHNR and CDR2 is FQNEAQ in the germline V gene (reference sequence). CDR3 bases: TGTGCCAGCAGCTTAGGAGTGGGGCACCTGACAGGGGTGACCTACGAGCAGTACTTC. This encodes CASSLGVGHLTGVTYEQYF.

This clonotype occurred many times. V gene TRBV5-1 combines with J gene TRBJ2-7, with D possibly being TRBD1 (6 bases). Germline V gives CDR1 SGHRS, CDR2 YFSETQ. The CDR3 totals 14 residues. V dropped 5 bases and J dropped 0 bases, with 12 bases sitting between them. The CDR3 reads CASSLYRDSYEQYF. DNA of the CDR3: TGCGCCAGCAGTCTCTACAGGGACTCCTACGAGCAGTACTTC.

This clonotype showed up many times. V gene TRBV6-1 combines with J gene TRBJ2-5, with D possibly matching TRBD2 (5 bases). Germline CDR1 MNHNS, CDR2 SASEGT. The length of the CDR3 is 14 residues. V was pared by 7 bases and J by 2 bases, with 14 bases between. The CDR3 nucleotides read TGTGCCAGCACCATCCAGCGGCTACAAGAGACCCAGTACTTC. Encoded protein: CASTIQRLQETQYF.

This clonotype was recorded many times. The chain uses TRBV29-1 and TRBJ2-3, with 8 positions matching TRBD2. Germline V gene sequence: CDR1 SQVTM, CDR2 ANQGSEA. V gave up 6 bases and J gave up 3 bases; unmatched junction bases: 8. The CDR3 is 14 residues long. The CDR3 region is CSVGLVSVTDTQYF. The CDR3 bases are TGCAGCGTGGGACTAGTCTCTGTAACAGATACGCAGTATTTT.

The chain couples TRBV20-1 to TRBJ2-7; D gene ambiguous. Looked up from germline, CDR1 is DFQATT and CDR2 is SNEGSKA (reference sequence). This CDR3 is 12 amino acids long. Between the trimmed V and J ends, which lost 3 bases and 3 bases, there was a span of 9 bases. The DNA of the CDR3 is TGCAGTGCTAGTCCTGCGAGCTACGAGCAGTACTTC. The encoded protein is CSASPASYEQYF.

This clonotype showed up just a few times. This rearrangement joins TRBV5-1 to TRBJ2-2, with 14 bases aligning to TRBD2. This CDR3 contains 16 residues. Germline lookup yields CDR1 SGHRS and CDR2 YFSETQ. The V segment lost 5 bases and the J segment 0 bases; nucleotides outside the gene matches: 0. DNA for the CDR3: TGCGCCAGCAGGGGACTAGCGGGGGCGAACACCGGGGAGCTGTTTTTT. Its protein is CASRGLAGANTGELFF.

This clonotype has only a few counts. This chain's CDR3 is CASSEPPKKNFKDPYGYTF. The CDR3 DNA sequence: TGTGCCAGCAGTGAACCCCCAAAGAAGAATTTTAAGGACCCCTATGGCTACACCTTC. The chain joins TRBV2 to TRBJ1-2; D remains unclear. CDR1 is SNHLY and CDR2 is FYNNEI in the germline V gene. Trimming removed 2 bases at V and 4 bases at J, with 26 bases between. This CDR3 comprises 19 residues.

This clonotype came up many times. The J gene is TRBJ2-3, the V gene TRBV18, with D unresolved. V was cut by 0 bases and J by 5 bases, with 9 bases left in between. CDR3 length: 14 residues. CDR1 is KGHSH and CDR2 is LQKENI in the germline V gene. CDR3 sequence: CASSPPERVDTQYF. In DNA, the CDR3 is TGTGCCAGCTCACCACCAGAAAGAGTAGATACGCAGTATTTT.

Of note for this clonotype: A much larger clone is a single base away; this may be a read error. V is TRBV5-1 and J is TRBJ2-1; D unclear. Per the germline V gene, CDR1 is SGHRS and CDR2 is YFSETQ. CDR3 size: 14 residues. In DNA form, the CDR3 reads TGCGCCAGCAGCTTGGGCCAGCTCTACAATGAGCAGTGCTTC. Amino acid sequence: CASSLGQLYNEQCF.

The rearrangement links TRBV19 to TRBJ2-1; 11 bases fit TRBD2. There are 17 residues in the CDR3. Germline V gene data show CDR1 as LNHDA and CDR2 as SQIVND (reference sequence). Trimming took 3 bases from V and 0 from J; bases not matched to a gene: 4. CDR3 sequence: CASSISLAGGSYNEQFF. CDR3 nucleotide sequence: TGTGCCAGTAGTATTTCTCTAGCGGGAGGCTCCTACAATGAGCAGTTCTTC.

The chain uses TRBV5-1 and TRBJ2-2, with D uncertain. This CDR3 is 16 amino acids long. The germline V gene has CDR1 SGHRS and CDR2 YFSETQ. V lost 1 base and J lost 4, with 14 bases in between. The CDR3 sequence: CASSLRATAVTGELFF. The DNA of the CDR3 is TGCGCCAGCAGCTTGCGGGCCACGGCGGTCACCGGGGAGCTGTTTTTT.

This clonotype was picked up many times. This rearrangement joins TRBV19 to TRBJ2-1, with TRBD1 as a possible D gene (5 bases). Between the trimmed V and J ends, which lost 5 bases and 6 bases, there was a span of 11 bases. The CDR3 length is 13 residues. The germline CDR1 and CDR2 sequences are LNHDA and SQIVND (reference sequence). The CDR3 DNA is TGTGCCAGTAGTTCTAGTAGGGGCAATGAGCAGTTCTTC. Its protein is CASSSSRGNEQFF.

In its sample, this clonotype was seen many times. CDR3 loop: CASSQGGAWGNQPQHF. CDR3 DNA: TGTGCCAGCAGCCAAGGGGGGGCGTGGGGCAATCAGCCCCAGCATTTT. The rearrangement uses TRBV3-1 and TRBJ1-5; the D gene is possibly TRBD1 (6 bases). The germline V gene has CDR1 LGHDT and CDR2 YNNKEL (reference sequence). CDR3 length: 16 residues. Trimming shortened V by 1 base and J by 2 bases, and 12 bases separated the two germline ends.

Comments on this clonotype: A read error may explain this, as a much larger clone is one base away. The chain combines TRBV11-2 with TRBJ2-1; TRBD2 matches 11 bases. Germline-derived CDR1 and CDR2 are SGHAT and FQNNGV. The CDR3 length is 18 residues. CDR3: CAGSRRGRLAGPFNEQFF. The CDR3 bases are TGTGCCGGCAGCCGAAGAGGTCGACTAGCGGGGCCGTTCAATGAGCAGTTCTTC.

This clonotype was counted many times. This rearrangement joins TRBV27 to TRBJ2-3; D perhaps matches TRBD2 (6 bases). V was pared by 2 bases and J by 1 base, with 10 bases between. CDR1 MNHEY and CDR2 SMNVEV come from the germline V gene (reference sequence). The CDR3 is 15 amino acids. CDR3 amino acids: CASSLGAGRTDTQYF. The CDR3 DNA follows: TGTGCCAGCAGTTTAGGAGCGGGCCGCACAGATACGCAGTATTTT.